Described below is a single T cell receptor beta chain sequence and its context. Its recognized antigen is unknown. Base qualities are not provided; no much larger clone lies one nucleotide away. The germline ends are 12 bases apart after V is trimmed by 9 bases and J by 3 bases. Taken from the germline V gene (reference sequence), the CDR1 and CDR2 loops are WNHNN and SYGVQD. The cysteine opens and the phenylalanine closes a CDR3 of 13 amino acids. Only the CDR3 region is kept as DNA, spanning 39 bases read in frame from base 1. The immunoSEQ Assay, a bias-controlled multiplex PCR, was used to amplify TCRbeta CDR3 regions from genomic DNA. The study's own analysis went as follows. The number of nucleated cells in each sample was estimated from the amplification of reference gene primers within the assay. To quantify the absolute abundance of each unique TCRbeta CDR3 rearrangement, sequence reads were collapsed and filtered. Productive Simpson clonality was computed per sample as the square root of Simpson's diversity index over productive rearrangements. As stored in TCRdb, this immuneACCESS dataset retains in-frame rearrangements with V and J assigned. A fraction of the clones does not appear; measured against another copy, unresolved V genes explain less than half of the discrepancy, and the remainder lacks a known reason. V and J calls and clone size are copied from that table; D and trimming were computed from the DNA. Recorded for this sample are 360,000 or so clones; about nine tenths of them occurred a single time. The ten top clones hold around 0.92% of the sample.

These data come from a study of blood T cell repertoires in COVID-19 (TCRdb year 2020). Context from the whole study: Samples from collaborators originated in the United States, Italy and Spain and spanned both the acute and convalescent phases of COVID-19. Subjects who had been exposed to COVID-19, were actively infected with it, or had recovered from it provided the deeply sampled blood TCRbeta repertoires that made up the dataset. The prospective study material was composed of cDNA or gDNA derived from T cells, B-cell-depleted T cells, or PBMCs. The repertoires were released in a freely available public database meant as a resource for research on the immune response to SARS-CoV-2. The sample metadata nearly always contained a de-identified subject ID, COVID-19 status, age in years and sex. Where available, HLA class I and class II types were taken from metadata supplied by the sample provider and were not determined by assay-based typing. The samples were drawn from the first 160 participants of the ongoing ImmuneRACE study and from 1,254 subjects provided by 6 global collaborators. Study-wide conclusions, independent of this receptor: How much clinical and demographic metadata was included differed by source and by participant, and the metadata was provided uncurated.

Participants in the prospective study were aged about 18 to 95 years, lived in 24 United States geographic areas, and enrolled through a virtual design. Cohort assignment in the prospective study relied on participant-reported clinical history from a screening survey and a study questionnaire. Exposed participants had been in contact, within 2 weeks of entering the study, with a person who had a PCR-confirmed or clinician-diagnosed case of COVID-19. In the prospective study, mobile phlebotomists collected whole blood, serum and a nasopharyngeal or oropharyngeal swab from each participant. Prospective study participants could optionally give additional blood draws and questionnaires over an approximately 2-month period. Before DNA extraction, prospective study blood samples were shipped either frozen or at room temperature.

The chain links TRBV10-1 with TRBJ1-5, with TRBD1 as a weak D call on 6 bases. Sequencing was carried out using PBMCs or T cells enriched from blood (not recorded which). This receptor was taken from a young woman who had been exposed to COVID-19. The encoded CDR3 is CASSQGINQPQHF. The DNA is as follows: TGCGCCAGTAGTCAGGGGATCAATCAGCCCCAGCATTTT.